These 22 T cell receptor beta chains share one sample of origin, sequenced in a study of T cells after yellow fever vaccination. TCRdb ran MiXCR on the 5' RACE reads and lists one entry per CDR3 protein. This table holds almost 600,000 distinct CDR3 sequences, roughly 13% found once. Sample: PBMCs, taken on the day of the yellow fever booster vaccination. All receptors come from a man younger than 40 who received the YFV17D yellow fever vaccine.

This clonotype was observed a few times. V usage is TRBV5-6 and J usage is TRBJ2-3; D not resolved. CDR3 length: 12 residues. Germline CDR1 SGHDT, CDR2 YYEEEE. V lost 0 bases and J 5 bases, leaving 4 bases between the germline ends. The DNA of the CDR3 is TGTGCCAGCAGCTTGGCTATAGATACGCAGTATTTT. This gives the protein CASSLAIDTQYF.

The genes are TRBV6-1 and TRBJ1-5; D is undetermined. The length of the CDR3 is 14 residues. The germline CDR1 and CDR2 sequences are MNHNS and SASEGT. Trimming cost V 6 bases and J 6 bases, with 15 bases left between them. The CDR3 loop is CASSPAGRGQPQHF. DNA for the CDR3: TGTGCCAGCAGCCCTGCGGGTCGTGGTCAGCCCCAGCATTTT.

This clonotype was seen a few times. The J gene is TRBJ2-3, the V gene TRBV7-8, with D possibly being TRBD2 (6 bases). The length of the CDR3 is 12 residues. Germline CDR1 and CDR2: SGHVS and FQNEAQ. Trimming cost V 5 bases and J 9 bases, with 12 bases left between them. Here the CDR3 DNA reads TGTGCCAGCAGCCCGGGACTCGGAACGCAGTATTTT. Translated: CASSPGLGTQYF.

The genes are TRBV29-1 and TRBJ2-6; no definite D call. There are 15 residues in the CDR3. Germline V gives CDR1 SQVTM, CDR2 ANQGSEA. Trimming shortened V by 2 bases and J by 2 bases, and 10 bases separated the two germline ends. CDR3 bases: TGCAGCGTTGAAAGTATAGAGGCTGGGGCCAACGTCCTGACTTTC. It specifies CSVESIEAGANVLTF.

Only a few counts were recorded for this clonotype. The chain uses TRBV7-2 and TRBJ2-7; D not certain. Trimming removed 5 bases at V and 2 bases at J, with 19 bases between. This CDR3 is 16 amino acids long. Per the germline V gene, CDR1 is SGHTA and CDR2 is FQGNSA. In DNA form, the CDR3 reads TGTGCCAGCAGCAAGTCCAGCTTAGCCGTACCCTACGAGCAGTACTTC. It codes for CASSKSSLAVPYEQYF.

This clonotype occurred a few times. This sequence joins TRBV7-2 and TRBJ1-2, with D hard to call. The V gene lost 4 bases and the J gene lost 2 bases, with 11 bases spanning the gap. The CDR3 sequence is 14 residues long. CDR1 and CDR2 (germline): SGHTA, FQGNSA. The CDR3 DNA reads TGTGCCAGCAGCTCCGGTGGAGGGAACTATGGCTACACCTTC. This gives the protein CASSSGGGNYGYTF.

The chain has TRBV7-2 and TRBJ2-3; 7 nucleotides agree with TRBD1. Germline-derived CDR1 and CDR2 are SGHTA and FQGNSA. The ends lost 6 bases at V and 0 bases at J; junction bases unmatched: 6. CDR3 length: 15 residues. The chain's CDR3 is CASSVQGSSTDTQYF. The CDR3 DNA follows: TGTGCCAGCAGTGTACAGGGGAGTAGCACAGATACGCAGTATTTT. The full variable domain, rest sourced from reference TRBV7-2 and TRBJ2-3, is GAGVSQSPSNKVTEKGKDVELRCDPISGHTALYWYRQSLGQGLEFLIYFQGNSAPDKSGLPSDRFSAERTGGSVSTLTIQRTQQEDSAVYLCASSVQGSSTDTQYFGPGTRLTVL.

The CDR3 sequence: CASSRLTWTDTQYF. DNA for the CDR3: TGTGCCAGCAGCCGCCTGACTTGGACAGATACGCAGTATTTT. This chain uses TRBV7-9 with TRBJ2-3; no clear D. The V end was cut by 5 bases, the J end by 3 bases, with 12 bases between. Germline-derived CDR1 and CDR2 are SEHNR and FQNEAQ (reference sequence). This CDR3 has 14 residues.

The genes are TRBV12-3 or TRBV12-4 and TRBJ2-2; D not resolved. CDR3 length equals 15 residues. The ends were cut back, 2 bases at V and 3 bases at J, with 10 bases in the middle. The CDR3 DNA is TGTGCCAGCAGTTTAAGAGTCGGCTACACCGGGGAGCTGTTTTTT. Protein: CASSLRVGYTGELFF.

The chain combines TRBV6-5 with TRBJ2-2, with TRBD2 matching over 9 bases. CDR3 length: 15 residues. Trimming removed 4 bases from V and 4 bases from J; junction bases left unmatched: 4. The germline V gene has CDR1 MNHEY and CDR2 SVGAGI. CDR3 bases: TGTGCCAGCAGTTGGACGCGGGAGGGCACCGGGGAGCTGTTTTTT. Its protein product is CASSWTREGTGELFF.

In this sample, this clonotype turned up a few times. The rearrangement links TRBV4-3 to TRBJ2-2; TRBD2 might be the D (6 bases). Looked up from germline, CDR1 is LGHNA and CDR2 is YSLEER. The CDR3 covers 16 residues. V was pared by 2 bases and J by 3 bases, with 13 bases between. This CDR3 reads CASSQIGGRDTGELFF. The CDR3 DNA sequence: TGCGCCAGCAGCCAAATTGGGGGGAGAGACACCGGGGAGCTGTTTTTT.

V is TRBV6-2 or TRBV6-3 and J is TRBJ2-7; 7 bases match TRBD2. The CDR3 is 15 residues long. Germline V lookup: CDR1 MNHEY, CDR2 SVGEGT. V lost 6 bases, J lost 3 bases, and 11 bases stayed unmatched. Written as DNA, the CDR3 is TGTGCCAGCAGCCGTAGCGGGCGAGGTCGCTACGAGCAGTACTTC. Amino acid sequence: CASSRSGRGRYEQYF.

The chain recombines TRBV6-1 with TRBJ2-1; tentatively, D is TRBD2 (6 bases). This CDR3 has 14 amino acids. Trimming stripped 7 bases from V and 1 base from J, with 11 bases between. CDR1 and CDR2 from the germline V gene are MNHNS and SASEGT. The CDR3 DNA reads TGTGCCAGCACCCTTAGCGGATCCTACAATGAGCAGTTCTTC. It specifies CASTLSGSYNEQFF.

The chain employs TRBV19 and TRBJ1-1, with D possibly matching TRBD1 (5 bases). Between the trimmed V and J ends, which lost 3 bases and 1 base, there was a span of 12 bases. Germline V gene lookup returns CDR1 LNHDA and CDR2 SQIVND (reference sequence). CDR3 size: 15 residues. The CDR3 sequence is CASSIWRGTNTEAFF. The CDR3 coding sequence is TGTGCCAGTAGTATTTGGCGGGGCACGAACACTGAAGCTTTCTTT.

This clonotype was observed many times. V gene TRBV29-1 combines with J gene TRBJ2-2, with a weak D call TRBD2 (6 bases). The CDR3 extends over 16 amino acids. V dropped 5 bases and J dropped 1 base, with 17 bases sitting between them. Germline assignment: CDR1 SQVTM and CDR2 ANQGSEA. The CDR3 DNA reads TGCAGCGTTCGCCCTATTAGCGGAGGGAACACCGGGGAGCTGTTTTTT. It encodes CSVRPISGGNTGELFF.

The chain joins TRBV6-1 to TRBJ1-2, with TRBD1 as a possible D gene (5 bases). CDR3 length: 13 residues. CDR1 and CDR2 from the germline V gene are MNHNS and SASEGT. Trimming removed 5 bases at V and 6 bases at J, with 13 bases between. The CDR3 nucleotides read TGTGCCAGCAGTCGATCGCAGGGCGATGGCTACACCTTC. This translates into CASSRSQGDGYTF.

V is TRBV20-1 and J is TRBJ2-7; D possibly corresponds to TRBD2 (5 bases). Germline V lookup: CDR1 DFQATT, CDR2 SNEGSKA (reference sequence). V was pared by 5 bases and J by 2 bases, with 16 bases between. This CDR3 comprises 14 residues. For the CDR3, the DNA is TGCAGTGCTGGACTTTCAGGCGGACCCTACGAGCAGTACTTC. It codes for CSAGLSGGPYEQYF.

This clonotype was counted between two and nine times. The V and J genes are TRBV15 and TRBJ2-1; 9 bases match TRBD2. The trim removed 5 bases at V and 7 bases at J, leaving 6 bases unmatched. Germline CDR1 reads LNHNV; CDR2 reads YYDKDF (reference sequence). The CDR3 is 14 residues long. CDR3 protein: CATSVSGRINEQFF. The CDR3 DNA reads as TGTGCCACCAGCGTGAGCGGGAGGATAAATGAGCAGTTCTTC.

The chain uses TRBV7-2 and TRBJ2-3; no clear D. CDR3 length: 13 amino acids. CDR1 SGHTA and CDR2 FQGNSA come from the germline V gene. The V end was cut by 2 bases, the J end by 4 bases, with 7 bases between. This chain's CDR3 is CASSLSFSDTQYF. In nucleotides, the CDR3 is TGTGCCAGCAGCTTAAGCTTCTCAGATACGCAGTATTTT.

This clonotype was observed at least ten times. The chain combines TRBV20-1 with TRBJ2-7; 9 nucleotides line up with TRBD1. V shed 0 bases, J shed 6 bases, and the junction held 9 bases outside the gene matches. Looked up from germline, CDR1 is DFQATT and CDR2 is SNEGSKA (reference sequence). CDR3 length: 15 residues. The CDR3, as DNA: TGCAGTGCTAGAGATCCGGGACAGGGCGTCCTCGAGCAGTACTTC. This codes for CSARDPGQGVLEQYF.

This clonotype has just a few counts. This chain uses TRBV15 with TRBJ2-7; 12 bases map to TRBD2. CDR3 length equals 13 residues. The V gene end was trimmed by 8 bases and the J gene end by 4 bases; junction bases not matched to a gene: 3. Germline loops: CDR1 LNHNV, CDR2 YYDKDF (reference sequence). The DNA for the CDR3 is TGTGCCACCGCTAGCGGGAGGGTATACGAGCAGTACTTC. As protein: CATASGRVYEQYF.

This clonotype occurred many times. The rearrangement joins TRBV3-1 to TRBJ2-5; 8 bases fit TRBD2. With 4 bases clipped from V and 5 bases from J, the junction kept 6 bases outside the gene matches. Per germline, CDR1 LGHDT and CDR2 YNNKEL (reference sequence). This CDR3 comprises 14 residues. In DNA form, the CDR3 reads TGTGCCAGCAGCCCATTAGCGGGGCGGGAGACCCAGTACTTC. It translates to CASSPLAGRETQYF.